This T cell receptor beta chain is from a study of blood T cell repertoires in COVID-19. Study overall: Samples of COVID-19 (acute and convalescent) were obtained from the United States, Italy and Spain.

CDR3 length: 14 residues. After removal of 1 base from V and 3 bases from J, the junction contained 1 base not matched to a gene. Germline values: CDR1 SEHNR, CDR2 FQNEAQ (reference sequence). Under the authors' procedure: Amplification of reference gene primers provided the estimated nucleated cell counts. Assay: immunoSEQ multiplex PCR; the TCRdb copy retains only in-frame clones and omits some. D and trimming come from the DNA, and the V and J calls and clone size come from that table. This sample has 100,000 to 150,000 clones, with roughly 90% found just once. The Seattle site enrolled patients during active infection and followed them longitudinally.

The receptor's source is a man aged 60 to 69 with COVID-19, enrolled during active disease. The V call is TRBV7-9, the J call TRBJ1-2; TRBD1 agrees at 8 bases. The sequenced sample consisted of peripheral blood. The chain's CDR3 is CASSLGGQDYGYTF. The CDR3, as DNA: TGTGCCAGCAGCTTAGGGGGACAGGACTATGGCTACACCTTC.